What follows are 28 T cell receptor beta chains derived from one specimen sequenced in a study of blood T cell dynamics during melanoma immunotherapy. Generated by immunoSEQ multiplex PCR, the TCRdb table keeps only in-frame clones and is missing some. The sample carries 8,000 to 13,000 clones, roughly nine tenths recorded once. Time point: week 3, after first cycle of checkpoint inhibitor. The sequences come from blood, collected from a patient treated with checkpoint blockade. The origin of the receptors is a human donor with melanoma.

The J gene is TRBJ2-2, the V gene TRBV27; D gene uncertain. V gave up 4 bases and J gave up 1 base, with 13 bases separating them. The CDR3 is made up of 16 amino acids. CDR1 is MNHEY, CDR2 SMNVEV, per germline (reference sequence). The CDR3 bases are TGTGCCAGCAGTTATTACGGACGAGGGAACACCGGGGAGCTGTTTTTT. Translated, it gives CASSYYGRGNTGELFF.

The chain is built from TRBV9 and TRBJ2-7, with 9 bases fitting TRBD2. Trimming at V came to 0 bases and at J to 1 base, leaving 5 bases not matched to a gene. The CDR3 is made up of 16 amino acids. Germline V gives CDR1 SGDLS, CDR2 YYNGEE. The DNA of the CDR3 is TGTGCCAGCAGCGTAGGGGGTGCGGGAGGGTCCTACGAGCAGTACTTC. Residues: CASSVGGAGGSYEQYF.

CDR3 sequence reads: CASSIGGGSNQPQHF. The CDR3, as DNA: TGTGCCAGTAGTATTGGAGGGGGAAGCAATCAGCCCCAGCATTTT. The gene calls are TRBV19 and TRBJ1-5; tentatively, D is TRBD1 (6 bases). The V gene lost 3 bases and the J gene lost 1 base, with 10 bases spanning the gap. CDR3 length: 15 residues. CDR1 is LNHDA and CDR2 is SQIVND in the germline V gene (reference sequence).

This chain joins TRBV9 and TRBJ2-6; D uncertain. Germline lookup yields CDR1 SGDLS and CDR2 YYNGEE. The V and J ends lost 2 bases and 1 base respectively, with 7 bases between them. The CDR3 extends over 15 amino acids. CDR3 residues: CASSVLGSGANVLTF. Here the CDR3 DNA reads TGTGCCAGCAGCGTGTTGGGTTCTGGGGCCAACGTCCTGACTTTC.

V usage is TRBV7-9 and J usage is TRBJ1-4, with TRBD1 identical over 7 bases. The V gene end was trimmed by 5 bases and the J gene end by 7 bases; junction bases not matched to a gene: 7. The CDR3 totals 14 residues. Looked up from germline, CDR1 is SEHNR and CDR2 is FQNEAQ (reference sequence). DNA for the CDR3: TGTGCCAGCAGCGGGGCAGGGGGGGCTGAAAAACTGTTTTTT. Translated: CASSGAGGAEKLFF.

CDR3 residues: CASSSTGGAGDTQYF. DNA of the CDR3: TGTGCCAGCAGCTCGACAGGGGGCGCGGGAGATACGCAGTATTTT. This rearrangement joins TRBV7-2 to TRBJ2-3; 10 bases fit TRBD1. J lost 5 bases, V lost 4 bases, and 6 bases had no gene match. This CDR3 is 15 amino acids long. Germline lookup yields CDR1 SGHTA and CDR2 FQGNSA.

The V gene is TRBV7-2, the J gene TRBJ1-5; D remains ambiguous. Germline V gene lookup returns CDR1 SGHTA and CDR2 FQGNSA. The CDR3 is 14 amino acids. Between the trimmed V and J ends, which lost 1 base and 6 bases, there was a span of 10 bases. CDR3 residues: CASSLGLGTQPQHF. The CDR3 nucleotides are TGTGCCAGCAGCTTAGGTCTGGGCACTCAGCCCCAGCATTTT.

The J gene is TRBJ1-2, the V gene TRBV6-5; D may be TRBD1 (5 bases). The CDR3 loop spans 14 amino acids. Per germline, CDR1 MNHEY and CDR2 SVGAGI. The ends were cut back, 2 bases at V and 5 bases at J, with 12 bases in the middle. CDR3 amino acids: CASSYRDVRYGYTF. DNA for the CDR3: TGTGCCAGCAGTTACCGGGACGTACGGTATGGCTACACCTTC.

J is TRBJ2-7 and V is TRBV9, with D perhaps TRBD2 (6 bases). The CDR3 has 14 amino acids. V was shortened by 0 bases and J by 0 bases, with 7 bases between the two germline ends. CDR1 is SGDLS and CDR2 is YYNGEE in the germline V gene. The CDR3 coding sequence is TGTGCCAGCAGCGTAGGGGACTTCTCCTACGAGCAGTACTTC. This translates into CASSVGDFSYEQYF.

This chain uses TRBV25-1 with TRBJ2-7, with unresolved D. The V end was cut by 5 bases, the J end by 2 bases, with 10 bases between. Germline CDR1 is MGHDK and CDR2 is SYGVNS. CDR3 size: 13 residues. DNA for the CDR3: TGTGCCAGCAGTTCCCCCGGAGCCTACGAGCAGTACTTC. Its translation is CASSSPGAYEQYF.

Worth noting for this clone: Sequence at one end of the junction differs from germline and may be a read error. The chain uses TRBV7-7 and TRBJ1-5; D remains unclear. CDR1 is SSHAT and CDR2 is FNYEAQ in the germline V gene (reference sequence). This CDR3 has 13 residues. CDR3 region: CASSPIMQSAPAF. DNA of the CDR3: TGTGCCAGCAGCCCAATAATGCAATCAGCCCCAGCATTT.

The chain joins TRBV4-1 to TRBJ2-7, with 8 nucleotides matching TRBD2. Germline assignment: CDR1 MGHRA and CDR2 YSYEKL. J lost 1 base, V lost 4 bases, and 3 bases had no gene match. This CDR3 has 14 amino acids. CDR3 DNA: TGCGCCAGCAGCCTAGCGGGATCGTCCTACGAGCAGTACTTC. It codes for CASSLAGSSYEQYF.

The V and J genes are TRBV5-5 and TRBJ2-1, with a weak D call TRBD2 (5 bases). CDR3 length: 14 residues. Germline V gene sequence: CDR1 SGHKS, CDR2 YYEKEE (reference sequence). Trimming cost V 4 bases and J 8 bases, with 16 bases left between them. CDR3 nucleotides: TGTGCCAGCAGCGTCGGCTGGGGAGCGGATGAGCAGTTCTTC. It is translated as CASSVGWGADEQFF.

The genes are TRBV7-3 and TRBJ2-3, with D unresolved. The CDR3 runs 16 residues. The V and J ends lost 4 bases and 6 bases respectively, with 20 bases between them. The V gene's germline CDR1 is SGHTA and CDR2 FQGTGA. This CDR3 is CASSSPGVLGGDTQYF. The CDR3, as DNA: TGTGCCAGCAGCTCCCCTGGCGTGCTGGGCGGCGATACGCAGTATTTT.

This clone was observed once. The chain combines TRBV2 with TRBJ2-5; 8 bases map to TRBD1. The J call could be wrong; TRBJ2-7 is a better fit for the DNA end. The CDR3 has 13 amino acids. Per the germline V gene, CDR1 is SNHLY and CDR2 is FYNNEI. The CDR3 loop reads CASSGQGTYEQYF. The CDR3 nucleotides read TGTGCCAGCAGCGGACAGGGAACTTACGAGCAGTACTTC.

This clone has only one observation. V usage is TRBV7-8 and J usage is TRBJ2-7; 7 nucleotides match TRBD1. The CDR3 has 16 residues. V shed 1 base, J shed 3 bases, and the junction held 9 bases outside the gene matches. Germline values: CDR1 SGHVS, CDR2 FQNEAQ. The CDR3 region is CASSLGPTGLVYEQYF. CDR3 DNA: TGTGCCAGCAGCTTAGGACCGACAGGGCTGGTCTACGAGCAGTACTTC.

The genes are TRBV7-2 and TRBJ2-6; D gene ambiguous. Per the germline V gene, CDR1 is SGHTA and CDR2 is FQGNSA. V was cut by 4 bases and J by 4 bases, with 8 bases left in between. The CDR3 sequence is 14 residues long. The CDR3 region is CASSSELGANVLTF. In DNA, the CDR3 is TGTGCCAGCAGCTCCGAACTAGGGGCCAACGTCCTGACTTTC.

CDR3 DNA sequence: TGTGCCACCTTGAGGGCCGAGGGGACCGGGGAGCTGTTTTTT. Its translation is CATLRAEGTGELFF. This chain joins TRBV6-5 and TRBJ2-2; D is possibly TRBD1 or TRBD2 (5 bases each). Per the germline V gene, CDR1 is MNHEY and CDR2 is SVGAGI. Trimming removed 10 bases from V and 5 bases from J, with 17 bases in between. This CDR3 region has 14 residues.

This chain uses TRBV28 with TRBJ2-1; TRBD2 aligns across 9 bases. Germline trimming cut 4 bases from V and 6 bases from J; bases unmatched to any gene: 7. Per germline, CDR1 MDHEN and CDR2 SYDVKM. The CDR3 covers 15 residues. CDR3 DNA sequence: TGTGCCAGCAGTTCCCCAGCGGGAGGCCTCAATGAGCAGTTCTTC. This encodes CASSSPAGGLNEQFF.

J is TRBJ2-7 and V is TRBV28, with D maybe TRBD2 (6 bases). The CDR3 runs 15 residues. Germline CDR1 reads MDHEN; CDR2 reads SYDVKM. The V and J ends lost 3 bases and 6 bases respectively, with 18 bases between them. CDR3 residues: CASSFTGVSGSEQYF. The CDR3, as DNA: TGTGCCAGCAGTTTTACGGGGGTTTCTGGTTCCGAGCAGTACTTC.

V usage is TRBV7-2 and J usage is TRBJ2-1, with 7 bases lining up with TRBD2. The CDR3 runs 13 residues. The junction had 6 bases not matched to a gene; V was cut back by 1 base and J by 12 bases. Per germline, CDR1 SGHTA and CDR2 FQGNSA. The CDR3 region has the DNA TGTGCCAGCAGCTTAGTAGCGGGCGGGGGGCAGTTCTTC. Translating gives CASSLVAGGGQFF. The full variable domain, in which reference TRBV7-2 and TRBJ2-1 provide the parts outside the CDR3, is GAGVSQSPSNKVTEKGKDVELRCDPISGHTALYWYRQSLGQGLEFLIYFQGNSAPDKSGLPSDRFSAERTGGSVSTLTIQRTQQEDSAVYLCASSLVAGGGQFFGPGTRLTVL.

The J gene is TRBJ2-3, the V gene TRBV28, with 7 bases matching TRBD1. There are 19 residues in the CDR3. V gave up 4 bases and J gave up 5 bases; unmatched junction bases: 21. Germline V lookup: CDR1 MDHEN, CDR2 SYDVKM. The DNA for the CDR3 is TGTGCCAGCAGTTCCCCTTCGCTAACCGGGACAGCGCGGATAGATACGCAGTATTTT. It yields the protein CASSSPSLTGTARIDTQYF.

The chain has TRBV5-1 and TRBJ2-5; D is unresolved. The V gene lost 2 bases and the J gene lost 5 bases, with 7 bases spanning the gap. The germline V gene encodes CDR1 SGHRS and CDR2 YFSETQ. This CDR3 contains 12 residues. The CDR3 loop reads CASSLFAETQYF. CDR3 DNA sequence: TGCGCCAGCAGCTTATTCGCCGAGACCCAGTACTTC.

The genes are TRBV10-2 and TRBJ2-6; the D is unclear. Trimming took 6 bases from V and 0 from J, leaving 9 bases between them. This CDR3 comprises 15 residues. In germline, CDR1 is WSHSY, CDR2 SAAADI. This CDR3 reads CASSREFSGANVLTF. The CDR3 bases are TGCGCCAGCAGCCGCGAATTCTCTGGGGCCAACGTCCTGACTTTC.

The chain couples TRBV7-9 to TRBJ1-3; 7 nucleotides agree with TRBD1. The CDR3 is 15 residues long. Germline V gene data show CDR1 as SEHNR and CDR2 as FQNEAQ (reference sequence). The J segment lost 3 bases and the V segment lost 5 bases, leaving 7 bases of the junction unmatched. The CDR3 loop reads CASSLDREDGNTIYF. CDR3 bases: TGTGCCAGCAGCCTAGACAGGGAAGATGGAAACACCATATATTTT.

This clone was counted only a few times. The V gene is TRBV7-9, the J gene TRBJ2-7, with D perhaps given as TRBD1 or TRBD2 (5 bases each). Germline CDR1 SEHNR, CDR2 FQNEAQ (reference sequence). This CDR3 is 15 amino acids long. Trimming removed 1 base from V and 5 bases from J, with 15 bases in between. CDR3 nucleotide sequence: TGTGCCAGCAGCTTAGACCCCGGGACCCTCGACGAGCAGTACTTC. It is translated as CASSLDPGTLDEQYF. The full variable domain, its missing parts supplied by reference TRBV7-9 and TRBJ2-7, is DTGVSQNPRHKITKRGQNVTFRCDPISEHNRLYWYRQTLGQGPEFLTYFQNEAQLEKSRLLSDRFSAERPKGSFSTLEIQRTEQGDSAMYLCASSLDPGTLDEQYFGPGTRLTVT.

This chain connects TRBV6-1 to TRBJ2-5; no clear D gene. Germline V gene lookup returns CDR1 MNHNS and CDR2 SASEGT. The V and J ends lost 2 bases and 0 bases respectively, with 4 bases between them. This CDR3 contains 13 residues. CDR3 region: CASSEQNQETQYF. The CDR3 DNA reads as TGTGCCAGCAGTGAACAGAACCAAGAGACCCAGTACTTC.

In its sample, this clone was seen a few times. Here the CDR3 DNA reads TGTGCCTCAAGATGGGTCCCCACTGAAGCTTTCTTT. It codes for CASRWVPTEAFF. This sequence joins TRBV30 and TRBJ1-1; D is uncertain. V was pared by 7 bases and J by 4 bases, with 13 bases between. Germline V gene sequence: CDR1 GTSNPN, CDR2 SVGIG (reference sequence). This CDR3 is built from 12 residues.